Included here is one TCR beta chain sequence, with context. The record originates from a study of blood T cell repertoires in COVID-19. Study at large: Both acute and convalescent COVID-19 samples were obtained from the United States, Italy and Spain.

Trimming at V came to 3 bases and at J to 5 bases, leaving 5 bases not matched to a gene. The CDR3 loop spans 14 amino acids. Looked up from germline, CDR1 is SGDLS and CDR2 is YYNGEE. Per the original methods: How many nucleated cells were present was estimated from reference gene primer amplification. TCRdb's copy holds only in-frame clones and misses some; the assay was immunoSEQ multiplex PCR. D and trimming come from the DNA, and the V and J calls and clone size come from that table. The data show about 190,000 clones, 75% to 90% seen once. The sequenced sample consisted of peripheral blood. The sequence was obtained from a man between 60 and 75 years old with acute or convalescent COVID-19. This sequence joins TRBV9 and TRBJ1-5, with TRBD1 identical over 7 bases. This chain's CDR3 is CASSATGDYQPQHF. The CDR3 DNA is TGTGCCAGCAGCGCTACAGGGGACTATCAGCCCCAGCATTTT.